The rows below give T cell receptor beta chains drawn from one sample of a study of persistence of HIV-infected CD4 T cells. Data came from immunoSEQ multiplex PCR; TCRdb stores just in-frame clones and leaves some out. The sample includes tens of thousands of clones, roughly four fifths of them seen just once. These receptors are not linked to any known antigen. The sequenced sample was CD4+ T cells sorted from PBMCs after approximately 19-hour stimulation, obtained from a patient who received antiretroviral therapy. Receptors originate from an adult woman with HIV who was CMV-seropositive. CDR3s include the opening cysteine and the closing phenylalanine or tryptophan. The order of the fields is clone size, J gene, V gene, D gene, CDR3 protein, CDR3 DNA. A D gene is named only where the DNA matches it firmly. Rows may omit the clone size; those that give it use once, few, many or a size class.

-	TRBJ1-5	TRBV18	-	CASSPGGRNQPQHF	TGTGCCAGCTCACCAGGGGGCAGGAATCAGCCCCAGCATTTT
-	TRBJ1-1	TRBV11-3	TRBD1	CASSSQGGRPAFF	TGTGCCAGCAGCTCCCAGGGGGGAAGGCCCGCTTTCTTT
-	TRBJ1-2	TRBV12-2	-	CASRSPPTGMNYGYTF	TGTGCAAGTCGCAGCCCACCGACAGGGATGAACTATGGCTACACCTTC
-	TRBJ2-4	TRBV6-2/TRBV6-3	-	CASSYSDRDKNIQYF	TGTGCCAGCAGTTACTCGGACAGAGACAAAAACATTCAGTACTTC
-	TRBJ2-1	TRBV5-1	-	CASSLGPTEPYNEQFF	TGCGCCAGCAGCTTGGGACCTACGGAACCCTACAATGAGCAGTTCTTC
-	TRBJ2-7	TRBV11-3	TRBD2	CASSLVAGGTYEQYF	TGTGCCAGCAGCTTAGTAGCGGGGGGGACCTACGAGCAGTACTTC
-	TRBJ2-3	TRBV6-1	-	CASSEMLGPRDTQYF	TGTGCCAGCAGTGAAATGTTAGGTCCCCGGGATACGCAGTATTTT
-	TRBJ2-3	TRBV7-2	-	CASSLRPSVGGRGTDTQYF	TGTGCCAGCAGCCTCCGGCCCTCGGTGGGGGGGCGCGGCACAGATACGCAGTATTTT
-	TRBJ2-2	TRBV9	-	CASSVGLGYTGELFF	TGTGCCAGCAGCGTAGGTTTAGGTTACACCGGGGAGCTGTTTTTT
-	TRBJ2-7	TRBV10-3	TRBD2	CAITRTSGSPRDEQYF	TGTGCCATCACCCGGACTAGCGGGAGTCCCAGGGACGAGCAGTACTTC
-	TRBJ1-2	TRBV27	-	CASSPRMGCTF	TGTGCCAGCAGTCCCCGAATGGGTTGCACCTTC
-	TRBJ2-5	TRBV7-8	TRBD1	CASSLSFRGYGQETQYF	TGTGCCAGCAGCTTATCGTTCAGGGGGTACGGTCAAGAGACCCAGTACTTC
-	TRBJ1-6	TRBV28	TRBD1	CASRDPGGSYNSPLHF	TGTGCCAGCCGCGACCCAGGGGGCTCCTATAATTCACCCCTCCACTTT
-	TRBJ2-3	TRBV9	-	CASSVGGRDTQYF	TGTGCCAGCAGCGTAGGGGGGAGAGATACGCAGTATTTT
few	TRBJ2-1	TRBV6-2/TRBV6-3	TRBD2	CASSTLPGLGVYNEQFF	TGTGCCAGCAGCACCTTACCGGGACTAGGCGTATACAATGAGCAGTTCTTC